Listed below are T cell receptor beta chains from one sample, sequenced in a study of blood T cell repertoires in COVID-19. The protocol was immunoSEQ multiplex PCR, while the TCRdb copy is restricted to in-frame clones and leaves out a portion. Here the sample spans about 270,000 clones, about 89% being singletons. Sequenced material: peripheral blood. These receptors came from a man aged 35 to 55 with active or convalescent COVID-19. Each CDR3 is given with its conserved first and last residue. A D gene is named only where the DNA matches it firmly. Some rows have no size entry. The others give once, few or many, or a class for an expanded clone.

TRBJ1-4,TRBV29-1,.,.,CSVERNGPGDEKLFF,TGCAGCGTTGAGAGGAACGGCCCGGGGGATGAAAAACTGTTTTTT
TRBJ1-1,TRBV12-3/TRBV12-4,.,.,CASSPGRLTEAFF,TGTGCCAGCAGCCCAGGGAGGTTGACTGAAGCTTTCTTT
TRBJ1-3,TRBV27,.,.,CASRPTGTSGNTIYF,TGTGCCAGCAGGCCCACTGGTACGTCTGGAAACACCATATATTTT
TRBJ1-2,TRBV7-9,.,.,CASSSPLGGAGYTF,TGTGCCAGCAGCTCGCCGTTAGGGGGGGCCGGCTACACCTTC
TRBJ2-3,TRBV5-8,once,.,CASSLGTAGTDTQYF,TGTGCCAGCAGCTTAGGCACAGCCGGCACAGATACGCAGTATTTT
TRBJ2-1,TRBV10-3,.,TRBD2,CAISDGLAGDEQFF,TGTGCCATCAGTGATGGGCTAGCGGGAGATGAGCAGTTCTTC
TRBJ2-2,TRBV7-3,.,TRBD1,CASSLWTGANTGELFF,TGTGCCAGCAGCCTATGGACAGGGGCGAACACCGGGGAGCTGTTTTTT
TRBJ1-2,TRBV2,.,.,CASCKTPARASGYTF,TGTGCCAGCTGTAAGACCCCCGCCAGGGCGTCTGGCTACACCTTC
TRBJ2-3,TRBV2,.,.,CASSERADTQYF,TGTGCCAGCAGTGAGAGGGCTGATACGCAGTATTTT
TRBJ2-3,TRBV28,.,TRBD2,CASINSGSGTDTQYF,TGTGCCAGCATTAATAGCGGGAGTGGAACAGATACGCAGTATTTT
TRBJ2-3,TRBV2,.,TRBD2,CASSGVSSGAYTDTQYF,TGTGCCAGCAGTGGGGTGTCTAGCGGGGCCTACACAGATACGCAGTATTTT
TRBJ2-1,TRBV29-1,.,.,CSAPDPGTGYNEQFF,TGCAGCGCTCCCGATCCCGGGACTGGATACAATGAGCAGTTCTTC
TRBJ2-2,TRBV6-2/TRBV6-3,.,TRBD1,CASSLQGGGTGELFF,TGTGCCAGCAGTCTACAGGGGGGAGGCACCGGGGAGCTGTTTTTT
TRBJ2-7,TRBV5-1,few,TRBD1,CASSARQGASYEQYF,TGCGCCAGCAGCGCGCGACAGGGGGCCTCCTACGAGCAGTACTTC
TRBJ2-1,TRBV10-1,once,.,CASSEGEEPRSFSYNEQFF,TGCGCCAGCAGTGAGGGTGAGGAACCCAGATCTTTCTCCTACAATGAGCAGTTCTTC
TRBJ2-2,TRBV5-4,few,TRBD2,CASSPGGFTGELFF,TGTGCCAGCAGCCCCGGGGGGTTTACCGGGGAGCTGTTTTTT
TRBJ2-5,TRBV5-1,.,.,CASSLVWPVNQETQYF,TGCGCCAGCAGCTTGGTTTGGCCAGTGAACCAAGAGACCCAGTACTTC
TRBJ1-1,TRBV6-5,.,.,CASSYSPDRSTEAFF,TGTGCCAGCAGTTACTCGCCGGACAGATCCACTGAAGCTTTCTTT
TRBJ2-7,TRBV28,.,.,CASSLGRGQYF,TGTGCCAGCAGTTTGGGCAGGGGGCAGTACTTC
TRBJ1-2,TRBV5-1,.,.,CASSAFSGGENYGYTF,TGCGCCAGCAGCGCGTTCTCGGGGGGCGAGAACTATGGCTACACCTTC
TRBJ2-2,TRBV6-5,.,.,CASSPGSGELFF,TGTGCCAGCAGCCCAGGGTCCGGGGAGCTGTTTTTT
TRBJ2-7,TRBV28,.,TRBD1,CASSLGTGGSYEQYF,TGTGCCAGCAGTTTAGGGACAGGGGGCTCCTACGAGCAGTACTTC
TRBJ1-5,TRBV21-1,once,.,CASSKVTGWGNQPQHF,TGTGCCAGCAGCAAAGTGACAGGCTGGGGCAATCAGCCCCAGCATTTT
TRBJ2-3,TRBV14,.,.,CASSQDQGGGTDTQYF,TGTGCCAGCAGCCAAGACCAGGGGGGCGGCACAGATACGCAGTATTTT
TRBJ2-1,TRBV9,.,TRBD2,CASSVVAGIPTEQFF,TGTGCCAGCAGCGTAGTAGCGGGGATCCCTACTGAGCAGTTCTTC
TRBJ2-7,TRBV9,many,.,CASSVGDTPEQYF,TGTGCCAGCAGCGTGGGCGACACCCCCGAGCAGTACTTC
TRBJ2-1,TRBV13,.,TRBD2,CASSLGWPSGRSERYNEQFF,TGTGCCAGCAGCTTAGGATGGCCCAGCGGGAGGTCTGAACGCTACAATGAGCAGTTCTTC
TRBJ2-7,TRBV5-5,.,TRBD2,CASSWGASGRSSYEQYF,TGTGCCAGCAGCTGGGGCGCTAGCGGGAGGAGCTCCTACGAGCAGTACTTC
TRBJ1-1,TRBV2,.,TRBD1,CASKNTGGTEAFF,TGTGCCAGCAAGAACACAGGGGGCACTGAAGCTTTCTTT
TRBJ2-1,TRBV30,.,TRBD2,CAVSGSTYEQFF,TGTGCCGTGAGCGGGAGTACCTATGAGCAGTTCTTC
TRBJ2-6,TRBV11-2,once,.,CASSLGAGDYSGANVLTF,TGTGCCAGCAGCTTAGGAGCAGGGGATTACTCTGGGGCCAACGTCCTGACTTTC
TRBJ2-3,TRBV27,.,TRBD1,CASSRQGWGDTQYF,TGTGCCAGCAGTCGACAGGGGTGGGGGGATACGCAGTATTTT
TRBJ1-3,TRBV6-5,.,.,CASSTDGNTIYF,TGTGCCAGCAGTACAGATGGAAACACCATATATTTT
TRBJ1-5,TRBV27,.,TRBD1,CASRTQGFSNQPQHF,TGTGCCAGCAGGACACAGGGGTTTAGCAATCAGCCCCAGCATTTT
TRBJ2-7,TRBV28,.,.,CASSNIRAEQYF,TGTGCCAGCAGCAATATTCGCGCCGAGCAGTACTTC
TRBJ1-1,TRBV7-2,.,.,CASSLLTTMNTEAFF,TGTGCCAGCAGCTTGCTCACAACAATGAACACTGAAGCTTTCTTT
TRBJ2-4,TRBV19,.,.,CASSGGWGVAYF,TGTGCCAGTAGTGGTGGTTGGGGGGTAGCGTACTTC
TRBJ2-2,TRBV2,.,TRBD2,CASRRTSGRESSGELFF,TGTGCCAGCAGGAGGACTAGCGGGAGGGAAAGTTCCGGGGAGCTGTTTTTT
TRBJ1-4,TRBV6-5,.,.,CASSDSGAVEKLFF,TGTGCCAGCAGTGACTCAGGGGCGGTAGAAAAACTGTTTTTT
TRBJ2-1,TRBV4-2,.,.,CASSQVSGYEQFF,TGTGCCAGCAGCCAAGTCTCAGGGTATGAGCAGTTCTTC
TRBJ2-1,TRBV12-3/TRBV12-4,.,.,CASSLGGGAQFF,TGTGCCAGCAGCCTTGGGGGGGGCGCTCAGTTCTTC
TRBJ1-3,TRBV9,.,.,CASSPRLWQATSGNTIYF,TGTGCCAGCAGCCCCCGTCTCTGGCAGGCCACCTCTGGAAACACCATATATTTT
TRBJ1-5,TRBV7-2,.,.,CASSPGYRDTDQPQHF,TGTGCCAGCAGCCCCGGATACCGGGACACAGATCAGCCCCAGCATTTT
TRBJ1-2,TRBV5-1,many,TRBD1,CASSLGQAANYGYTF,TGCGCCAGCAGTTTGGGACAGGCCGCTAACTATGGCTACACCTTC
TRBJ1-5,TRBV27,.,.,CASSPRGPGGPRFNSNQPQHF,TGTGCCAGCAGTCCGAGAGGACCGGGGGGCCCCAGATTCAATAGCAATCAGCCCCAGCATTTT
TRBJ2-2,TRBV7-9,.,TRBD2,CASSLGTSGGANTGELFF,TGTGCCAGCAGCTTAGGGACTAGCGGGGGAGCGAACACCGGGGAGCTGTTTTTT
TRBJ1-5,TRBV30,few,TRBD1,CAWSTPGGWIRPQHF,TGTGCCTGGAGTACGCCAGGGGGTTGGATCAGGCCCCAGCATTTT
TRBJ1-4,TRBV28,.,.,CASSSTGWEKLFF,TGTGCCAGCAGTTCAACAGGGTGGGAAAAACTGTTTTTT
TRBJ2-5,TRBV6-5,.,TRBD1,CASSRDRQETQYF,TGTGCCAGCAGCCGGGACAGACAAGAGACCCAGTACTTC
TRBJ2-1,TRBV15,.,TRBD1,CATSIQNRDRGYPGPKQFF,TGTGCCACCAGCATCCAAAACCGGGACAGGGGTTATCCGGGACCAAAGCAGTTCTTC
TRBJ1-1,TRBV7-3,.,.,CASSPRVPEAFF,TGTGCCAGCAGCCCCAGGGTCCCTGAAGCTTTCTTT
TRBJ2-7,TRBV7-8,.,.,CASSLSLGEVAASREQYF,TGTGCCAGCAGCTTATCCCTAGGAGAGGTCGCAGCCTCTAGGGAGCAGTACTTC
TRBJ2-2,TRBV27,.,TRBD2,CASKLAGGPLGELFF,TGTGCCAGCAAGCTAGCGGGAGGGCCGCTCGGGGAGCTGTTTTTT
TRBJ1-1,TRBV5-5,.,.,CASSYGGAQGTEAFF,TGTGCCAGCAGCTATGGCGGTGCGCAGGGCACTGAAGCTTTCTTT